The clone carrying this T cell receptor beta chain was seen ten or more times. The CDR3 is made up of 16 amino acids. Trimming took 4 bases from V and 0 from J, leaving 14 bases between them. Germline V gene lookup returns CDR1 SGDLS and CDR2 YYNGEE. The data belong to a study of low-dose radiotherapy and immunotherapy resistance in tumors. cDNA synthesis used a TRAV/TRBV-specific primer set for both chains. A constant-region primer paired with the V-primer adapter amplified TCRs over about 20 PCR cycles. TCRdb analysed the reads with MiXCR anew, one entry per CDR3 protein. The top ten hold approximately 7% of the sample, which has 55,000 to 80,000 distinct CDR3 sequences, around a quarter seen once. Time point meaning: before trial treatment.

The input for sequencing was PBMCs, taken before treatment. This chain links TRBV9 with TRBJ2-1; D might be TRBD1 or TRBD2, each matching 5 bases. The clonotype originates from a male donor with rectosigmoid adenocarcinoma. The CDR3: CASSLWDVSSYNEQFF. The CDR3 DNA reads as TGTGCCAGCAGCCTCTGGGACGTTAGCTCCTACAATGAGCAGTTCTTC.